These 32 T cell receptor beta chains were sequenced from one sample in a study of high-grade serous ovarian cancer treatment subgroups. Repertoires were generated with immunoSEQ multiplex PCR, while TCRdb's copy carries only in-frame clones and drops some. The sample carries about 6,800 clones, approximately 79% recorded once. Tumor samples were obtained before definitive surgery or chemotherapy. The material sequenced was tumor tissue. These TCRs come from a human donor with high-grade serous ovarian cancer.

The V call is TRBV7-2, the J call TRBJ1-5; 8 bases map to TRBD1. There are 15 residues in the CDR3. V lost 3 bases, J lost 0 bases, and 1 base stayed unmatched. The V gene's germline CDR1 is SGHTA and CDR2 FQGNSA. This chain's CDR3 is CASSLTGDSNQPQHF. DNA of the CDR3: TGTGCCAGCAGCTTGACAGGGGATAGCAATCAGCCCCAGCATTTT.

Written as DNA, the CDR3 is TGCGCCGGATCTTCCGGGGCTCCATACGGGGAGCAGTACTTC. It encodes CAGSSGAPYGEQYF. The chain recombines TRBV10-2 with TRBJ2-5; perhaps D is TRBD1 or TRBD2 (5 bases each). The V end was cut by 11 bases, the J end by 11 bases, with 27 bases between. The CDR3 is 14 residues long. Germline values: CDR1 WSHSY, CDR2 SAAADI.

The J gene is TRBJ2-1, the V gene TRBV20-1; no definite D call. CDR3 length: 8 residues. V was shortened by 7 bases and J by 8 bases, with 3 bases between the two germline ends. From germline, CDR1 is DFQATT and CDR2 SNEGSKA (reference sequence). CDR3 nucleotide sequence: TGCAGTGTCGATGAGCAGTTCTTC. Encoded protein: CSVDEQFF.

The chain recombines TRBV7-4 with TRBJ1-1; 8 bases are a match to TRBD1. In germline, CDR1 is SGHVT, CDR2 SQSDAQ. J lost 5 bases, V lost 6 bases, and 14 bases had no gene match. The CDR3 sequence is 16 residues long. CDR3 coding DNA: TGTGCCAGCAGTTTACGCGTTGCGAGACAGGGGACTGAAGCTTTCTTT. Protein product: CASSLRVARQGTEAFF.

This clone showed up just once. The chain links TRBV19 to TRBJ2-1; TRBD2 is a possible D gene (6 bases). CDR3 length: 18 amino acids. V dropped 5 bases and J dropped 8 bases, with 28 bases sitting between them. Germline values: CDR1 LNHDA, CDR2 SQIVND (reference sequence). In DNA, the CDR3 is TGTGCCAGTAGTGTAGGAGGGCCCGCCTTCGGTTACGTTGATGAGCAGTTCTTC. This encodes CASSVGGPAFGYVDEQFF.

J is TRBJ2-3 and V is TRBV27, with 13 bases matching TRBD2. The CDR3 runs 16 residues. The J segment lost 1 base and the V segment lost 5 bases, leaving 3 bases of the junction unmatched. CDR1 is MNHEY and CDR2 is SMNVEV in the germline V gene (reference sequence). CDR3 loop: CASSVGTSGGTDTQYF. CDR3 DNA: TGTGCCAGCAGTGTCGGGACTAGCGGGGGCACAGATACGCAGTATTTT.

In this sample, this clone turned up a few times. The CDR3, as DNA: TGCGCCAGCAGTGAGTCAGGGGCCCCTTCGAGCTACACCTTC. Its translation is CASSESGAPSSYTF. The V and J genes are TRBV10-1 and TRBJ1-2; maybe TRBD1 (5 bases). Germline lookup yields CDR1 WNHNN and CDR2 SYGVQD (reference sequence). The CDR3 consists of 14 residues. V shed 0 bases and J shed 9 bases, with 14 bases lying between them.

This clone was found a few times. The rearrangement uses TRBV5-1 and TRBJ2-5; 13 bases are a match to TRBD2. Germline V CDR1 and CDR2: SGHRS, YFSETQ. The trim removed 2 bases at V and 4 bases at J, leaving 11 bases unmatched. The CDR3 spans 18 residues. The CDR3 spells CASSLAGLAGTSGETQYF. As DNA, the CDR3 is TGCGCCAGCAGCTTAGCGGGACTAGCGGGAACGTCGGGAGAGACCCAGTACTTC. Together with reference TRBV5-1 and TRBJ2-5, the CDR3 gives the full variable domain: KAGVTQTPRYLIKTRGQQVTLSCSPISGHRSVSWYQQTPGQGLQFLFEYFSETQRNKGNFPGRFSGRQFSNSRSEMNVSTLELGDSALYLCASSLAGLAGTSGETQYFGPGTRLLVL.

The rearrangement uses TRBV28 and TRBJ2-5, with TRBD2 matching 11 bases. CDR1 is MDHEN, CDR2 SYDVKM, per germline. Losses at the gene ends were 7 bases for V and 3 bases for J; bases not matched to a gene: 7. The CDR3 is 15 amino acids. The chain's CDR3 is CASITSGSPKETQYF. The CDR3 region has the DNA TGTGCCAGCATTACTAGCGGGAGCCCCAAAGAGACCCAGTACTTC.

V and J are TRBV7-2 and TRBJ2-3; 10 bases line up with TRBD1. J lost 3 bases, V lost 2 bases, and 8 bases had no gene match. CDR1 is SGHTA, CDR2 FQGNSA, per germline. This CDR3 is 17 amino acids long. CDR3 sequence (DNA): TGTGCCAGCAGCTTATTACCGGGACAGGGGTCGACAGATACGCAGTATTTT. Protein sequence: CASSLLPGQGSTDTQYF.

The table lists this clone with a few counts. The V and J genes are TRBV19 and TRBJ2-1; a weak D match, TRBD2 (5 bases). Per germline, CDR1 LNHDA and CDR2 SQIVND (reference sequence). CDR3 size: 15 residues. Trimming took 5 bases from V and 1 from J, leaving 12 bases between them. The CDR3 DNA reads TGTGCCAGTAGTCGAGGTGGGAGTTCCTACAATGAGCAGTTCTTC. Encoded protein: CASSRGGSSYNEQFF.

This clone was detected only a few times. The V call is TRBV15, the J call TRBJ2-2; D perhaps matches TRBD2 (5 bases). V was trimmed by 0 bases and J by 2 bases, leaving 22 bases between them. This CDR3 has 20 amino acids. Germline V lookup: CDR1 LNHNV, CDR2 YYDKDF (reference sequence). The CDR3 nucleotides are TGTGCCACCAGCAGAGAGATGACGGCTACCGCGGGCCTAAACACCGGGGAGCTGTTTTTT. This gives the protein CATSREMTATAGLNTGELFF.

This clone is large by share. The CDR3 spells CASSFSGGNTEAFF. The CDR3 DNA reads as TGTGCCAGCAGTTTCTCAGGGGGGAACACTGAAGCTTTCTTT. This chain connects TRBV28 to TRBJ1-1, with 7 positions matching TRBD1. This CDR3 region has 14 residues. From germline, CDR1 is MDHEN and CDR2 SYDVKM. The V gene end was trimmed by 3 bases and the J gene end by 1 base; junction bases not matched to a gene: 2.

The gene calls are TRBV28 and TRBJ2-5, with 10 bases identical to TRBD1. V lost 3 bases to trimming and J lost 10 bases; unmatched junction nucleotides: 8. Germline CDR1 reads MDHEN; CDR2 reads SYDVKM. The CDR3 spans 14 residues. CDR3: CASSLSGTGVFQYF. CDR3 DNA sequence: TGTGCCAGCAGTTTGTCCGGGACAGGGGTTTTCCAGTACTTC.

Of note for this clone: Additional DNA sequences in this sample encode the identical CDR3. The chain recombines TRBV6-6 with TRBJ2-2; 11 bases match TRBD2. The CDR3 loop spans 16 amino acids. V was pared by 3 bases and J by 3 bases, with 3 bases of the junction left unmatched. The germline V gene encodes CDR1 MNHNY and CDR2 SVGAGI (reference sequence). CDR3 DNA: TGTGCCAGCAGTTATACTAGCGGGAGAGACACCGGGGAGCTGTTTTTT. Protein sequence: CASSYTSGRDTGELFF.

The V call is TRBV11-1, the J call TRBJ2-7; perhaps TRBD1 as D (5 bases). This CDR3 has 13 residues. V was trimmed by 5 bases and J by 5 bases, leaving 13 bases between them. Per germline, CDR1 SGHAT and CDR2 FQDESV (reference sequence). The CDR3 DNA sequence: TGTGCCAGCAGCCTGGACATACCGGACGAGCAGTACTTC. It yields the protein CASSLDIPDEQYF.

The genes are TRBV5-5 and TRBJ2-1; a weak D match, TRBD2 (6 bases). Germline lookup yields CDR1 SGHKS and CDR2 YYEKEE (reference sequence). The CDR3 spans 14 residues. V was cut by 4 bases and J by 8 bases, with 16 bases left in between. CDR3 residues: CASSDPRGSDEQFF. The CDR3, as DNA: TGTGCCAGCAGCGACCCTCGGGGGAGTGATGAGCAGTTCTTC.

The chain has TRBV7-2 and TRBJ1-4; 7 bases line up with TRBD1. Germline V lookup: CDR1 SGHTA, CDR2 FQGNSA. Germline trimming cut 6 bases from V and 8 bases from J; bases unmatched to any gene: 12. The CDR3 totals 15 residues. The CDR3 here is CASSPRGRRGEKLFF. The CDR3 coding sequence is TGTGCCAGCAGTCCGAGGGGGCGGAGGGGGGAAAAACTGTTTTTT.

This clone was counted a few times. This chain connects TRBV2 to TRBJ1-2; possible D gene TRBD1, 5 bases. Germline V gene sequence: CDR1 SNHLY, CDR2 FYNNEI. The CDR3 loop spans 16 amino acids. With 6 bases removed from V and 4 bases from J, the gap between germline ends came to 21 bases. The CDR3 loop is CASRAGGTAGAYGYTF. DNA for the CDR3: TGTGCCAGCAGAGCCGGGGGAACGGCGGGAGCCTATGGCTACACCTTC.

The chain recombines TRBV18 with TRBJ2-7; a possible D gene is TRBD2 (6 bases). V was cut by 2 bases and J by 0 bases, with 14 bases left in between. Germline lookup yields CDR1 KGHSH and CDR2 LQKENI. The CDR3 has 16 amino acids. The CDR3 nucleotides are TGTGCCAGCTCACCAGGATGGGGGGAGAGCTCCTACGAGCAGTACTTC. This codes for CASSPGWGESSYEQYF.

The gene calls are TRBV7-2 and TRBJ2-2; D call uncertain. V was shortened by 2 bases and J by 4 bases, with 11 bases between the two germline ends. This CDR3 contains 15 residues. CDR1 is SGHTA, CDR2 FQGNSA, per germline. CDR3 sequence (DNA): TGTGCCAGCAGCTTAAAGTTAAGAGGCACCGGGGAGCTGTTTTTT. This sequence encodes CASSLKLRGTGELFF.

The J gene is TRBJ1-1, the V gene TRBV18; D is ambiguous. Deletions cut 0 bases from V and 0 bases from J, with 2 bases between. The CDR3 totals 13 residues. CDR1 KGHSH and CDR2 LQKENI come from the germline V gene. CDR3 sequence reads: CASSPPVNTEAFF. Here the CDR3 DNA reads TGTGCCAGCTCACCACCGGTGAACACTGAAGCTTTCTTT.

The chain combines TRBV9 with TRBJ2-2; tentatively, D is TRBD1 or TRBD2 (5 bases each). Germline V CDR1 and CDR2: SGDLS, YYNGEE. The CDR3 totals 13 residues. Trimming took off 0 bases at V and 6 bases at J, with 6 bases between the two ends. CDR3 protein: CASSVGGSGELFF. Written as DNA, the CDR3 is TGTGCCAGCAGCGTAGGGGGGTCCGGGGAGCTGTTTTTT.

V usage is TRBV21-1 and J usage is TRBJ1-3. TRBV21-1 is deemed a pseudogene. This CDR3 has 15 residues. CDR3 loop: CASSNPREAGNTIYF. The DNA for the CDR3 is TGTGCCAGCAGCAACCCCAGGGAGGCTGGAAACACCATATATTTT.

The CDR3 reads CASRDGGVTYEQYF. The CDR3 DNA reads as TGTGCCAGCAGGGATGGGGGGGTGACCTACGAGCAGTACTTC. This chain uses TRBV27 with TRBJ2-7; 7 bases match TRBD2. The CDR3 has 14 residues. The germline gives CDR1 MNHEY, CDR2 SMNVEV (reference sequence). Trimming at V came to 6 bases and at J to 2 bases, leaving 7 bases not matched to a gene.

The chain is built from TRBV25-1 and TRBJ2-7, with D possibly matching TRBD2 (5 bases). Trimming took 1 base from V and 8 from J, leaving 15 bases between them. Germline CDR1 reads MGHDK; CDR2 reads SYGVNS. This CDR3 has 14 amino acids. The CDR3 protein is CASSELFTGIKQYF. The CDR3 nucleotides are TGTGCCAGCAGTGAATTGTTTACGGGGATAAAGCAGTACTTC.

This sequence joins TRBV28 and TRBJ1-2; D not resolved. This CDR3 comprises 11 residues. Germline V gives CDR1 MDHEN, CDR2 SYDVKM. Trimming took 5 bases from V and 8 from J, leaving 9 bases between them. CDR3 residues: CASSKGSGYTF. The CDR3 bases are TGTGCCAGCAGTAAGGGCAGCGGCTACACCTTC.

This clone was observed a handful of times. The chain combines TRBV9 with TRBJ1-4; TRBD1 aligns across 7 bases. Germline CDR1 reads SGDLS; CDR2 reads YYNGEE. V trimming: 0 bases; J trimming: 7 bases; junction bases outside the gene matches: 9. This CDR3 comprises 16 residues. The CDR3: CASSVGTGAGAEKLFF. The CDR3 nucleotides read TGTGCCAGCAGCGTAGGTACAGGGGCGGGGGCTGAAAAACTGTTTTTT.

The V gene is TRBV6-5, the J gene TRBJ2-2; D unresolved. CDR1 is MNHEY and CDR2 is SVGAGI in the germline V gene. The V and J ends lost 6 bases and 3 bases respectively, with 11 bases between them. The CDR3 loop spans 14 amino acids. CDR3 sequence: CASSDPVDTGELFF. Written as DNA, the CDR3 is TGTGCCAGCAGCGACCCCGTGGACACCGGGGAGCTGTTTTTT.

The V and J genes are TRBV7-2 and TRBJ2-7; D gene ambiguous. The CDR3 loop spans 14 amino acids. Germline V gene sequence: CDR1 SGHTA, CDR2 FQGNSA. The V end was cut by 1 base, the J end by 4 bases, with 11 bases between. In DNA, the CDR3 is TGTGCCAGCAGCTTAGTGCCGCTCCTATACGAGCAGTACTTC. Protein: CASSLVPLLYEQYF.

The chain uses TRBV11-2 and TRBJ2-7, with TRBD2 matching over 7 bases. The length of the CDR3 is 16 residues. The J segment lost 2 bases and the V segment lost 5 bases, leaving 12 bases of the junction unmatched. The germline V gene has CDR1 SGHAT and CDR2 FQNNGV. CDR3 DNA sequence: TGTGCCAGCAGCCCATCCAGGCCGGGAGGACCCTACGAGCAGTACTTC. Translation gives CASSPSRPGGPYEQYF.

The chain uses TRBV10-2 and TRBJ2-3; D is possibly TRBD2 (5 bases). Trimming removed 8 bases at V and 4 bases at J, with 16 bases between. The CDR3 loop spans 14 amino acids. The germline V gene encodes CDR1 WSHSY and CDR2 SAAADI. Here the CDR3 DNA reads TGCGCCAGCGGCCTTAGAAGCGGAGCAGATACGCAGTATTTT. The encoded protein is CASGLRSGADTQYF.